This T cell receptor (beta chain) stems from a study of cytomegalovirus exposure and HLA in healthy donors. Overall study findings and caveats: Earlier analysis found most TCR beta V segments productive about 90% or about 30% of the time.

Per the germline V gene, CDR1 is LGHNA and CDR2 is YNFKEQ. J gave up 5 bases and V 4 bases, and 6 bases lay outside the gene matches. This CDR3 is built from 15 residues. This PCR relied on a set of 60 Vbeta primers and 13 Jbeta primers. Profiling relied on immunoSEQ multiplex PCR, and the TCRdb table lists in-frame clones only, not all of them. The repertoire holds 180,000 or so clones, around 80% seen once, with about 2.5% in the top ten. This clone was seen a single time. The antigen remains undetermined. Sequenced input: PBMCs. This clonotype was obtained from a woman aged 25 to 45 in good health and CMV-seropositive. The gene calls are TRBV4-2 and TRBJ1-5; TRBD1 matches at 9 bases. CDR3 coding DNA: TGTGCCAGCAGCCCCGGGACAGGGTTTGATCAGCCCCAGCATTTT. Amino acids: CASSPGTGFDQPQHF.